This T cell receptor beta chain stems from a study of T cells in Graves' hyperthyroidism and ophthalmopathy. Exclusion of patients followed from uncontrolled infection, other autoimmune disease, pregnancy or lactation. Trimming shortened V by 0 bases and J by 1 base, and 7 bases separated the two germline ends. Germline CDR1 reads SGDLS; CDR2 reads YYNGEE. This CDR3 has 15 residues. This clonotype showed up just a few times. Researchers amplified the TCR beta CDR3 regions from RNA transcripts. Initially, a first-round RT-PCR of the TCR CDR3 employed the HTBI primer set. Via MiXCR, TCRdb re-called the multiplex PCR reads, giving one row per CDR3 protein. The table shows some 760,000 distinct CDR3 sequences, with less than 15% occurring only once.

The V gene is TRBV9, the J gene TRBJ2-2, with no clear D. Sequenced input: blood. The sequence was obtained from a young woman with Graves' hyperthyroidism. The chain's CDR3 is CASSVDYWNTGELFF. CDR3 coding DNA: TGTGCCAGCAGCGTAGACTATTGGAACACCGGGGAGCTGTTTTTT. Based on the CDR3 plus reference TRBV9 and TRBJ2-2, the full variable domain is DSGVTQTPKHLITATGQRVTLRCSPRSGDLSVYWYQQSLDQGLQFLIQYYNGEERAKGNILERFSAQQFPDLHSELNLSSLELGDSALYFCASSVDYWNTGELFFGEGSRLTVL.